The T cell receptor (beta chain) under discussion was sequenced for a study of blood T cell repertoires in COVID-19 (dated by TCRdb to about 2020). As for the study more broadly: Samples covering the acute and convalescent phases of COVID-19 were provided by collaborators in the United States, Italy and Spain. The dataset comprised deeply sampled blood TCRbeta repertoires from subjects exposed to, actively infected with, or recovered from COVID-19. The prospective study material was composed of cDNA or gDNA derived from T cells, B-cell-depleted T cells, or PBMCs. The samples were drawn from the first 160 participants of the ongoing ImmuneRACE study and from some 1,300 subjects provided by 6 global collaborators. Sample metadata almost always included a de-identified subject ID, COVID-19 status, age in years and sex. Where available, HLA class I and class II types were obtained from metadata supplied by the sample provider rather than from assay-based typing. The repertoires were made available in a free public database intended to serve as a resource for research on the immune response to SARS-CoV-2.

The CDR3, cysteine through phenylalanine, is 14 amino acids long. This entry keeps only the CDR3 DNA: 42 bases, framed from base 1. Trimming accounts for 2 bases at V and 6 bases at J, while the number of junction bases matched to no gene is 4. The germline V gene sets CDR1 to MNHEY and CDR2 to SVGEGT. Paper-wide results and their limitations: How much clinical and demographic metadata was included differed by source and by participant, and the metadata was provided uncurated.

The collaborating institutions used their own protocols to collect whole blood in K2EDTA tubes. For TCRbeta analysis, collaborators shipped samples in one of three forms: frozen whole blood, isolated PBMCs, or DNA extracted from either of those sample types. The immunoSEQ Assay, a bias-controlled multiplex PCR, was used to amplify TCRbeta CDR3 regions from genomic DNA. The study's processing was this. The number of nucleated cells in each sample was estimated from the amplification of reference gene primers within the assay. To quantify the absolute abundance of each unique TCRbeta CDR3 rearrangement, sequence reads were collapsed and filtered. For each sample, productive Simpson clonality was calculated as the square root of Simpson's diversity index over productive rearrangements. Entries here come from immuneACCESS through TCRdb and include only in-frame sequences with V and J called. Some clones fail to appear in such tables; in the studies checked, an unresolved V gene covers under half of the shortfall, and the cause of the remainder is unknown. V and J calls and clone size are those listed in that table; D and trimming were worked out from the DNA. The sample table records about 62,000 clones; approximately 73% of these occur just once. Clones ranked in the top ten supply around 6.4% of the sample.

On this clone itself: No antigen is known for it. No base qualities exist here, and no much larger clone lies one base off it.

The source material was peripheral blood. Here the chain combines TRBV6-2 or TRBV6-3 and TRBJ1-5; 7 nucleotides in the junction match TRBD1. The TCR was taken from a woman aged 45-60 years with active or convalescent COVID-19. The nucleotide sequence reads TGTGCCAGCAGTTACACAGGGGTGGCTCAGCCCCAGCATTTT. Protein translation: CASSYTGVAQPQHF.